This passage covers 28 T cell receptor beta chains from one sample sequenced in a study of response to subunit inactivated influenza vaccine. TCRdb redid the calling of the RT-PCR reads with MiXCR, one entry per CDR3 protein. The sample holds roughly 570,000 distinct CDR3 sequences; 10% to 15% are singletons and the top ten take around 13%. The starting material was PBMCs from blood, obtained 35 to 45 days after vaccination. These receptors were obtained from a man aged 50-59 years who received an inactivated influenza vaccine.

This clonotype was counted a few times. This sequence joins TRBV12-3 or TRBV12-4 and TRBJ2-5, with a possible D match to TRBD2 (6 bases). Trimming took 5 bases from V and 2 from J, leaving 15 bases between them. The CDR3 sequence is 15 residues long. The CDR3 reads CASSPHGGIQETQYF. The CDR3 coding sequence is TGTGCCAGCAGTCCTCATGGGGGGATACAAGAGACCCAGTACTTC.

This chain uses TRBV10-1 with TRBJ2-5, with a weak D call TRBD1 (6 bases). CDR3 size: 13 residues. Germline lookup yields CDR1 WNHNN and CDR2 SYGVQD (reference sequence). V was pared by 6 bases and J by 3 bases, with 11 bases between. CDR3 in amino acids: CASSFAGEETQYF. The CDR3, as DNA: TGCGCCAGCAGCTTCGCAGGGGAAGAGACCCAGTACTTC.

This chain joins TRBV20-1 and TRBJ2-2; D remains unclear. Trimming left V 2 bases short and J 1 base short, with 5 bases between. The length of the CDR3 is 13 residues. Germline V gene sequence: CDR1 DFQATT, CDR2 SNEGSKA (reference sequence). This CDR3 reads CSARTLNTGELFF. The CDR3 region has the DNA TGCAGTGCTAGAACTCTGAACACCGGGGAGCTGTTTTTT.

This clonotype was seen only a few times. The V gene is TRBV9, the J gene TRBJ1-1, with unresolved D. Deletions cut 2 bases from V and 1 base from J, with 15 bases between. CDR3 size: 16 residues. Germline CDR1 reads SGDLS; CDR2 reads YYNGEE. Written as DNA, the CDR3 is TGTGCCAGCAGCGTGCAGCCCACCCCGCAGAACACTGAAGCTTTCTTT. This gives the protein CASSVQPTPQNTEAFF.

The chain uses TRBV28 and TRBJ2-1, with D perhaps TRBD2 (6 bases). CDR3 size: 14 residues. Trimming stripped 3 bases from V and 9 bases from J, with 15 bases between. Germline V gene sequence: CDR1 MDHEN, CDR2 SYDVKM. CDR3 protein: CASSLEGSGIEQFF. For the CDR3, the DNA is TGTGCCAGCAGTTTGGAGGGTTCCGGGATTGAGCAGTTCTTC.

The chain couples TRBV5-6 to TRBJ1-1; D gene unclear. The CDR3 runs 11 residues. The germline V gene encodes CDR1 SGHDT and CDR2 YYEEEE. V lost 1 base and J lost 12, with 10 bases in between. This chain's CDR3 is CASSLLATTFF. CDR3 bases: TGTGCCAGCAGCTTGCTGGCGACAACTTTCTTT.

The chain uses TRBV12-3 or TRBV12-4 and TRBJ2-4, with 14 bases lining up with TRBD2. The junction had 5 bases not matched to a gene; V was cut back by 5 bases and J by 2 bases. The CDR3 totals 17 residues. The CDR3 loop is CASSRLAGGPTKNIQYF. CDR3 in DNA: TGTGCCAGCAGTCGACTAGCGGGAGGGCCCACCAAAAACATTCAGTACTTC.

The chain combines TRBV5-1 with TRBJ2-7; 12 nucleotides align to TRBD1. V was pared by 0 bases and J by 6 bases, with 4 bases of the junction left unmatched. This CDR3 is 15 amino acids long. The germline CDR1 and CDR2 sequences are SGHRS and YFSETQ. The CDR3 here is CASSLEGTGGVEQYF. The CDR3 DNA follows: TGCGCCAGCAGCTTGGAGGGGACAGGGGGCGTCGAGCAGTACTTC.

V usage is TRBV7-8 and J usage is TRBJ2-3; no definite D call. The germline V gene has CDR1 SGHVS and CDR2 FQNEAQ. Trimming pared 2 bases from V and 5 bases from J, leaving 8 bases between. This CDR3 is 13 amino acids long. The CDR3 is CASSLSHGDTQYF. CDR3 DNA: TGTGCCAGCAGCTTATCGCACGGAGATACGCAGTATTTT.

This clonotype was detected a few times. The CDR3 loop reads CASSQGSGTGTGNTIYF. DNA for the CDR3: TGCGCCAGCAGCCAAGGCTCCGGGACAGGGACTGGAAACACCATATATTTT. The chain has TRBV4-3 and TRBJ1-3, with 9 bases fitting TRBD1. The V gene end was trimmed by 1 base and the J gene end by 2 bases; junction bases not matched to a gene: 6. The CDR3 is made up of 17 amino acids. The germline V gene has CDR1 LGHNA and CDR2 YSLEER.

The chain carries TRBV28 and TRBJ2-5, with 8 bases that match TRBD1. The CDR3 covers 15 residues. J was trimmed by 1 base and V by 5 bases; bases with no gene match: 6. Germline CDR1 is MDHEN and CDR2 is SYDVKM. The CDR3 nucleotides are TGTGCCAGCAGTAAGGCCGGACAGGGCCAAGAGACCCAGTACTTC. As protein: CASSKAGQGQETQYF.

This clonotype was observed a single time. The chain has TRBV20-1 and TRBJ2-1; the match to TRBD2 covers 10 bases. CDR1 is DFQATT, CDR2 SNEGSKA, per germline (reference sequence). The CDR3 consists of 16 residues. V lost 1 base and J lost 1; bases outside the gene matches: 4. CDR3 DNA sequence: TGCAGTGCTAGAGCACTAGCGGGATTATCCTACAATGAGCAGTTCTTC. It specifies CSARALAGLSYNEQFF.

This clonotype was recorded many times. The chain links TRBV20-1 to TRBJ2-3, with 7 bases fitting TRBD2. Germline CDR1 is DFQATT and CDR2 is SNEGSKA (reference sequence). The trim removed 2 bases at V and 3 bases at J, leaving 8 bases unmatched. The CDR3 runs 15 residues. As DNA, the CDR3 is TGCAGTGCTAGATTTGGCGGGAGAGGTACAGATACGCAGTATTTT. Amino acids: CSARFGGRGTDTQYF.

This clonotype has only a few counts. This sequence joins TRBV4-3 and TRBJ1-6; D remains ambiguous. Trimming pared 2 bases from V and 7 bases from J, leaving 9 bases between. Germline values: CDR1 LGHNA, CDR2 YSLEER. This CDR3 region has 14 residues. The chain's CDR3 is CASSQHSENSPLHF. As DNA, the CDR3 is TGCGCCAGCAGCCAACACTCTGAGAATTCACCCCTCCACTTT.

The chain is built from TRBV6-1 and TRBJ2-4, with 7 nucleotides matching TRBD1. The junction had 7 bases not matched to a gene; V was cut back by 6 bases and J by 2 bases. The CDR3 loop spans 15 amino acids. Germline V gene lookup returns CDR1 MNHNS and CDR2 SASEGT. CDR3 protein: CASRQTGESKNIQYF. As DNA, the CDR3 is TGTGCCAGCAGGCAAACAGGGGAATCCAAAAACATTCAGTACTTC.

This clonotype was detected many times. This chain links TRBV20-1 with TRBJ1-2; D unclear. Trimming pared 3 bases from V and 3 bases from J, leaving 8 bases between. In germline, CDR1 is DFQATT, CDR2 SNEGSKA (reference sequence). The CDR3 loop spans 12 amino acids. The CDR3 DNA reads TGCAGTGCTAGTCCTGATCACTATGGCTACACCTTC. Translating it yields CSASPDHYGYTF.

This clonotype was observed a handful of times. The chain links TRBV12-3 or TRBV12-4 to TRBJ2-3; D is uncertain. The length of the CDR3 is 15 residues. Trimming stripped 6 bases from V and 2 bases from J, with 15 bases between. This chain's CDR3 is CASSDTNQATDTQYF. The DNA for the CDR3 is TGTGCCAGCAGCGACACAAACCAAGCCACAGATACGCAGTATTTT.

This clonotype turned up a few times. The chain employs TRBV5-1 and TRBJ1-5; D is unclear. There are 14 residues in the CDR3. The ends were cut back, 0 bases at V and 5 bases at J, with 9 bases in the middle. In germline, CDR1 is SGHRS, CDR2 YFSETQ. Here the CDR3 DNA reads TGCGCCAGCAGCTTGGGGCAACCCGATCAGCCCCAGCATTTT. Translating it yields CASSLGQPDQPQHF.

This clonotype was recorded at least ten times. This chain's CDR3 is CASSQGQGPYEQFF. For the CDR3, the DNA is TGCGCCAGCAGCCAGGGACAGGGACCCTATGAGCAGTTCTTC. This chain uses TRBV4-3 with TRBJ2-1; 9 nucleotides agree with TRBD1. The germline V gene has CDR1 LGHNA and CDR2 YSLEER. V lost 3 bases and J lost 8; bases outside the gene matches: 5. This CDR3 comprises 14 residues.

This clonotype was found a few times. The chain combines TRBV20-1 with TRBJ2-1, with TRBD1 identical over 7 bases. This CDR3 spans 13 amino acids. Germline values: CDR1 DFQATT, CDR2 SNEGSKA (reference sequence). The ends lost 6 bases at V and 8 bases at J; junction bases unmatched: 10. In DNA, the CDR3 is TGCAGTGCACCTACAGGGGTCTGGGATGAGCAGTTCTTC. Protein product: CSAPTGVWDEQFF.

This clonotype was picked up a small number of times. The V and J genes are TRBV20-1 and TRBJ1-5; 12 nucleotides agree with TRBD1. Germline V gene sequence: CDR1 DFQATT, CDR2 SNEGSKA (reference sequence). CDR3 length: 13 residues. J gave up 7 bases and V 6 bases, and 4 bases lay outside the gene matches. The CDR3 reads CSALGQGAQPQHF. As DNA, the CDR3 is TGCAGTGCCCTGGGACAGGGGGCGCAGCCCCAGCATTTT.

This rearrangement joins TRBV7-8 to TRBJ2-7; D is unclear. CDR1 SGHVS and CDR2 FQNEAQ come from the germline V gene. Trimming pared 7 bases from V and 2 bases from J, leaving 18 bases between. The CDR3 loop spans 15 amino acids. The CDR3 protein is CASTPGPVGAYEQYF. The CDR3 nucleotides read TGTGCCAGCACCCCAGGCCCAGTGGGCGCCTACGAGCAGTACTTC.

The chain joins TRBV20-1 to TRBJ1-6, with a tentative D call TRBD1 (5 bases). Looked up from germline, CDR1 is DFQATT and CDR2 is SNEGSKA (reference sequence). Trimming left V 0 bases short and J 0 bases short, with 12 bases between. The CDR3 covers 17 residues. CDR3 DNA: TGCAGTGCTAGAGATTGGGACCGTAGCTCCTATAATTCACCCCTCCACTTT. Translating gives CSARDWDRSSYNSPLHF.

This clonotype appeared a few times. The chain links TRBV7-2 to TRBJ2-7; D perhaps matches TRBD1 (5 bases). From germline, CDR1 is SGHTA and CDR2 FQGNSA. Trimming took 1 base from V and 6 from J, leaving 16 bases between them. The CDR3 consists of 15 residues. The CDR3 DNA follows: TGTGCCAGCAGCTTAGTGGCTCATGGGGCGAGCGAGCAGTACTTC. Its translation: CASSLVAHGASEQYF. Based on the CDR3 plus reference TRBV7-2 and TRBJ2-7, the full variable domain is GAGVSQSPSNKVTEKGKDVELRCDPISGHTALYWYRQSLGQGLEFLIYFQGNSAPDKSGLPSDRFSAERTGGSVSTLTIQRTQQEDSAVYLCASSLVAHGASEQYFGPGTRLTVT.

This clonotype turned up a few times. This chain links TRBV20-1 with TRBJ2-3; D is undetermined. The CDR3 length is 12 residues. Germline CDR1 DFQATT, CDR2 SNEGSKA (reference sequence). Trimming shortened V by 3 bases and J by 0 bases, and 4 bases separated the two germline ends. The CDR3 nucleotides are TGCAGTGCTAGTCAGAGCACAGATACGCAGTATTTT. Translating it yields CSASQSTDTQYF.

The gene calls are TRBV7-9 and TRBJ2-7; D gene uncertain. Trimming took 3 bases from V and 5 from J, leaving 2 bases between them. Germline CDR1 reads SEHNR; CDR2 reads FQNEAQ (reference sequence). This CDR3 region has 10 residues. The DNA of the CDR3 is TGTGCCAGCAGCTTTCACGAGCAGTACTTC. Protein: CASSFHEQYF.

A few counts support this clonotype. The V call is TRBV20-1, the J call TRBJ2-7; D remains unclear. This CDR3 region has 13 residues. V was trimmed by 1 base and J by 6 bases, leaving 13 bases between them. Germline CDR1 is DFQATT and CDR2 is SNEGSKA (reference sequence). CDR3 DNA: TGCAGTGCTAGAGTTCCTTTCATAGTCGAGCAGTACTTC. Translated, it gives CSARVPFIVEQYF.

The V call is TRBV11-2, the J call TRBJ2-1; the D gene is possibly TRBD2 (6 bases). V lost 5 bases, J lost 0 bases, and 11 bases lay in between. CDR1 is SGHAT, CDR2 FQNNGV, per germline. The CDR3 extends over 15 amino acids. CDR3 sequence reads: CASSGRESSYNEQFF. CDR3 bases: TGTGCCAGCAGCGGGCGGGAAAGCTCCTACAATGAGCAGTTCTTC.